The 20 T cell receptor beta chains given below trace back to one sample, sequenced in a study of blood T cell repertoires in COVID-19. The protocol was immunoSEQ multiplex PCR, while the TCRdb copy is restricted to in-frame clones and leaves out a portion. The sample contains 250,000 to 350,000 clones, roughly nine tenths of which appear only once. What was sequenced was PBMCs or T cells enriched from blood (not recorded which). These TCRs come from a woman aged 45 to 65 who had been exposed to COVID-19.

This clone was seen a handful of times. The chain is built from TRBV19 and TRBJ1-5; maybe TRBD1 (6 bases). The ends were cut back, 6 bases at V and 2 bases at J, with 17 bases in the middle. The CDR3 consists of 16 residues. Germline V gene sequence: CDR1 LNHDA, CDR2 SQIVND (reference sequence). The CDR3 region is CASRHRVQNRNQPQHF. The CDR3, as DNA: TGTGCCAGTAGGCACAGGGTACAAAATCGCAATCAGCCCCAGCATTTT.

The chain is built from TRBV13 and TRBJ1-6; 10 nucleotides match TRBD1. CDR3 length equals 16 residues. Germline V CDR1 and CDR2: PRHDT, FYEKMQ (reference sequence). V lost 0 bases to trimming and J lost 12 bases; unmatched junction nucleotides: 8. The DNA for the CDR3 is TGTGCCAGCAGCTTAGGTAGCGGACAGGGGGAACTACCCCTCCACTTT. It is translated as CASSLGSGQGELPLHF.

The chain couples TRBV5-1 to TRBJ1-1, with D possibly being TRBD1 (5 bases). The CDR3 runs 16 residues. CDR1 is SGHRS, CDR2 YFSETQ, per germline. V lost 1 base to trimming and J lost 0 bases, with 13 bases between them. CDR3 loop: CASSLSYNRMNTEAFF. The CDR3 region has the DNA TGCGCCAGCAGCTTGAGTTATAACAGGATGAACACTGAAGCTTTCTTT. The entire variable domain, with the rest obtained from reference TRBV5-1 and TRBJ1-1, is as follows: KAGVTQTPRYLIKTRGQQVTLSCSPISGHRSVSWYQQTPGQGLQFLFEYFSETQRNKGNFPGRFSGRQFSNSRSEMNVSTLELGDSALYLCASSLSYNRMNTEAFFGQGTRLTVV.

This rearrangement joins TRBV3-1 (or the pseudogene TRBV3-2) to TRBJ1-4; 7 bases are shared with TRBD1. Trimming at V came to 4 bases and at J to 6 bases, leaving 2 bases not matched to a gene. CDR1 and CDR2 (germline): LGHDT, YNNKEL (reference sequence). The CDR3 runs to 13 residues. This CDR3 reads CASSRQGDEKLFF. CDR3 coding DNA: TGTGCCAGCAGCCGACAGGGTGATGAAAAACTGTTTTTT.

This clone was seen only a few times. Here the CDR3 reads CASRGEGESGYEQYF. CDR3 bases: TGTGCCAGCAGGGGGGAGGGGGAATCAGGCTACGAGCAGTACTTC. The chain employs TRBV6-5 and TRBJ2-7; weak D call: TRBD2 (7 bases). The CDR3 has 15 amino acids. In germline, CDR1 is MNHEY, CDR2 SVGAGI. The V gene lost 6 bases and the J gene lost 3 bases, with 18 bases spanning the gap.

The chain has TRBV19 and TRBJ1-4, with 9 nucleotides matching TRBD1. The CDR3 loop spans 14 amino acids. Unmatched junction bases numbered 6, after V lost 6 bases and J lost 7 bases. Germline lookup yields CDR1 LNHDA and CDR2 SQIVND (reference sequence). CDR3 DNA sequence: TGTGCCAGTAGAGCCGGGACAGGGACTGAAAAACTGTTTTTT. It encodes CASRAGTGTEKLFF. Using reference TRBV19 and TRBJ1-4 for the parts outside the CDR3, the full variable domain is DGGITQSPKYLFRKEGQNVTLSCEQNLNHDAMYWYRQDPGQGLRLIYYSQIVNDFQKGDIAEGYSVSREKKESFPLTVTSAQKNPTAFYLCASRAGTGTEKLFFGSGTQLSVL.

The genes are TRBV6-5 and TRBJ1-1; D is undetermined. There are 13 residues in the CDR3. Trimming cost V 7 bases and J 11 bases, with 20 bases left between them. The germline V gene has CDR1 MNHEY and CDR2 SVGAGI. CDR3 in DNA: TGTGCCAGCACACAATACTCTAACAAGGAGGCTTTCTTT. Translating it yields CASTQYSNKEAFF.

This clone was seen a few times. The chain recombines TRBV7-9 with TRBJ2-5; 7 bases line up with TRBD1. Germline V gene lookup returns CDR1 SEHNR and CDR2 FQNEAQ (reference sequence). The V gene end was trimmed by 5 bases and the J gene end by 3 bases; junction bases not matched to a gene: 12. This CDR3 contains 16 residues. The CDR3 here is CASSPRGQRLKETQYF. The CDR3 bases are TGTGCCAGCAGCCCCCGGGGACAGAGACTGAAAGAGACCCAGTACTTC. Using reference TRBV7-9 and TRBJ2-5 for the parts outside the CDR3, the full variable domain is DTGVSQNPRHKITKRGQNVTFRCDPISEHNRLYWYRQTLGQGPEFLTYFQNEAQLEKSRLLSDRFSAERPKGSFSTLEIQRTEQGDSAMYLCASSPRGQRLKETQYFGPGTRLLVL.

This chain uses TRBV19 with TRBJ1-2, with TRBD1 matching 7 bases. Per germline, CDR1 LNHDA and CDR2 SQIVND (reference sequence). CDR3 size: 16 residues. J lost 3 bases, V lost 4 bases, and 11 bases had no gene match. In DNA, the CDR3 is TGTGCCAGTAGTAGTTTAGGGGACAGCGACTACTATGGCTACACCTTC. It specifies CASSSLGDSDYYGYTF.

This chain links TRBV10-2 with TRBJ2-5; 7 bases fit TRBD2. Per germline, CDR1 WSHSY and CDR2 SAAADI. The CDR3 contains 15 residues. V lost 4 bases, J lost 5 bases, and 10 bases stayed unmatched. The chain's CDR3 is CASSVIPAGLETQYF. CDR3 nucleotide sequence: TGCGCCAGCAGTGTGATTCCAGCGGGGTTGGAGACCCAGTACTTC.

CDR3 region: CASSQEGLSGGASEQFF. CDR3 DNA sequence: TGCGCCAGCAGCCAAGAAGGACTAAGCGGGGGGGCCAGTGAGCAGTTCTTC. This chain joins TRBV4-1 and TRBJ2-1; 10 nucleotides match TRBD2. Trimming took 0 bases from V and 9 from J; bases not matched to a gene: 11. Germline lookup yields CDR1 MGHRA and CDR2 YSYEKL. The CDR3 length is 17 residues.

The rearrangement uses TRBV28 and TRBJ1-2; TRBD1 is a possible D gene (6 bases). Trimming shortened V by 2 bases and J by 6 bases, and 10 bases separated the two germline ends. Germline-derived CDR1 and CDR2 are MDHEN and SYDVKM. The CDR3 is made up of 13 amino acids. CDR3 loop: CASSLAGADGYTF. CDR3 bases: TGTGCCAGCAGTTTAGCGGGGGCCGATGGCTACACCTTC.

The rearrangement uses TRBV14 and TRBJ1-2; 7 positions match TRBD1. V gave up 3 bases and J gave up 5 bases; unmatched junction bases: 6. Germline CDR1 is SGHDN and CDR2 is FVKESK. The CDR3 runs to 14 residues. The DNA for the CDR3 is TGTGCCAGCAGCCATCAGGACAGGCATTATGGCTACACCTTC. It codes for CASSHQDRHYGYTF.

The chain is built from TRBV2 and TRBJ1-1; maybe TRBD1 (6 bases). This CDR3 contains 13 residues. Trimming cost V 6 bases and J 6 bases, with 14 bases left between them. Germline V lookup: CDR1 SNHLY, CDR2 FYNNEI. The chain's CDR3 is CASRNGGASEAFF. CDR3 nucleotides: TGTGCCAGCAGAAATGGGGGGGCCTCTGAAGCTTTCTTT.

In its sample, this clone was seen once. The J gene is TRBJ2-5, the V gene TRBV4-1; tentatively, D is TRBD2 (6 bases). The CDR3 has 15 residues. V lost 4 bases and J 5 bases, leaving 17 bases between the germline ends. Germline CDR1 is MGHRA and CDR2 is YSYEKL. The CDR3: CASSPDGTRSETQYF. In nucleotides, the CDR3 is TGCGCCAGCAGCCCCGACGGGACTCGGTCGGAGACCCAGTACTTC.

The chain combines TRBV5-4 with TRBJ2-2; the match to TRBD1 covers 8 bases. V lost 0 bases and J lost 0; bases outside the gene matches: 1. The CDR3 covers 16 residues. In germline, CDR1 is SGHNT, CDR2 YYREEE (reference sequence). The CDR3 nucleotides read TGTGCCAGCAGCTTGGGGACAGGGACGAACACCGGGGAGCTGTTTTTT. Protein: CASSLGTGTNTGELFF.

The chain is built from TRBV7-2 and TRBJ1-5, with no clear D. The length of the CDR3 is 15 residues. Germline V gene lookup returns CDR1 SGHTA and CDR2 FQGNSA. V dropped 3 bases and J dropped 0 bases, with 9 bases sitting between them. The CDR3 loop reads CASSLPPGSNQPQHF. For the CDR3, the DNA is TGTGCCAGCAGCTTGCCTCCGGGTAGCAATCAGCCCCAGCATTTT.

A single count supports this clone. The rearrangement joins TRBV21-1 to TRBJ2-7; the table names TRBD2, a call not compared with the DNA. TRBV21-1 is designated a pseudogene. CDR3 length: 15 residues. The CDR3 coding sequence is TGTGCCAGCAGCCCTCAGACGGCGGGGTTCTACGAGCAGTACTTC. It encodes CASSPQTAGFYEQYF.

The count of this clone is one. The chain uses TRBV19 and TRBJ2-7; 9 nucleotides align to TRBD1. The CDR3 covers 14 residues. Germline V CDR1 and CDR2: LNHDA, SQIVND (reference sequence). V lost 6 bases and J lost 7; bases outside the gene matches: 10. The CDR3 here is CASSVPGQGAEQYF. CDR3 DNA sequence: TGTGCCAGTAGCGTCCCGGGACAGGGCGCTGAGCAGTACTTC.

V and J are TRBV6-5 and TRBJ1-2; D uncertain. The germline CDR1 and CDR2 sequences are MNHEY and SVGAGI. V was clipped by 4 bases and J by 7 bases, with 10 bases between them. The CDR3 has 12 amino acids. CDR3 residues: CASSLGLGGYTF. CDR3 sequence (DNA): TGTGCCAGCAGTTTAGGACTGGGTGGCTACACCTTC.